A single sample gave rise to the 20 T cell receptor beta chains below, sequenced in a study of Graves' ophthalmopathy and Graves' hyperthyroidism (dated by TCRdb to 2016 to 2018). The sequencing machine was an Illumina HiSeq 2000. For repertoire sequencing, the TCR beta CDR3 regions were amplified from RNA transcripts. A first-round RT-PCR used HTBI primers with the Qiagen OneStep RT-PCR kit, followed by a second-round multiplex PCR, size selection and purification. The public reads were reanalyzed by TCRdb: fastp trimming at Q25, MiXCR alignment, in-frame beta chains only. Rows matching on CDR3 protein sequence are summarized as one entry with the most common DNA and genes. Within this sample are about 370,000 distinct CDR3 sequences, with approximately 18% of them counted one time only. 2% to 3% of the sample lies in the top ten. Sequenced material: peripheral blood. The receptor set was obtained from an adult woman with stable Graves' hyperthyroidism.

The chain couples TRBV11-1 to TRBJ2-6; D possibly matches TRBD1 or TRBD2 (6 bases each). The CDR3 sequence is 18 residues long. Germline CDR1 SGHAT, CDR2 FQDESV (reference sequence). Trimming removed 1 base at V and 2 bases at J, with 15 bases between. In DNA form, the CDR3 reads TGTGCCAGCAGCTTAGTGTTGCCCGGGGGCCCTGGGGCCAACGTCCTGACTTTC. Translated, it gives CASSLVLPGGPGANVLTF.

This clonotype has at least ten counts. CDR3 in amino acids: CASSSTSGRRVYEQYF. CDR3 nucleotide sequence: TGTGCCAGCAGTTCCACTAGCGGGAGGCGCGTCTACGAGCAGTACTTC. This rearrangement joins TRBV28 to TRBJ2-7, with 12 bases matching TRBD2. This CDR3 has 16 amino acids. The germline V gene has CDR1 MDHEN and CDR2 SYDVKM. V gave up 4 bases and J gave up 3 bases; unmatched junction bases: 7.

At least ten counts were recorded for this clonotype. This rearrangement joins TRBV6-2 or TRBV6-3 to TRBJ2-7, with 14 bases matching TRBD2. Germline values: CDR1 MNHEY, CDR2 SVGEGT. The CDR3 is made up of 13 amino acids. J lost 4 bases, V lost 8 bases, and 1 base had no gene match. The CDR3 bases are TGTGCCAGCGGGACTAGCGGGAGTTACGAGCAGTACTTC. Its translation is CASGTSGSYEQYF.

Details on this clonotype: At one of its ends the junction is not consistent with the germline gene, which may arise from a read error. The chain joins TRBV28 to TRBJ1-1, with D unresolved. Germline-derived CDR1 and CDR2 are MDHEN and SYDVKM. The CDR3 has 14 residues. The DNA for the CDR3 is TGTGCCAGCAGTTTATCAGTGATCGGCACTGATGCTTTCTTT. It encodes CASSLSVIGTDAFF.

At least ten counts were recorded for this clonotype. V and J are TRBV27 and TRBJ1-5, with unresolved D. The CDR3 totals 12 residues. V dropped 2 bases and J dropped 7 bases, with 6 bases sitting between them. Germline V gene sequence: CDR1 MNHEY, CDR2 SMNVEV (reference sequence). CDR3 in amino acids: CASSLIGQPQHF. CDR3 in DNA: TGTGCCAGCAGTTTAATAGGACAGCCCCAGCATTTT.

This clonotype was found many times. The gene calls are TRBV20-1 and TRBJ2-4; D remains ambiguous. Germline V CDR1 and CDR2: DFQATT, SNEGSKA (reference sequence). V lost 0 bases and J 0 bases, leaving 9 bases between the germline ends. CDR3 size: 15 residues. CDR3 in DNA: TGCAGTGCTAGAGATCGACAATTAGCCAAAAACATTCAGTACTTC. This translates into CSARDRQLAKNIQYF.

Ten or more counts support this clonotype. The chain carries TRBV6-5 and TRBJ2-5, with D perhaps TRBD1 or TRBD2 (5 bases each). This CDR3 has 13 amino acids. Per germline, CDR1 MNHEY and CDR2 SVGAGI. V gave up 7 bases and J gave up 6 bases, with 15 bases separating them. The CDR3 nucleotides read TGTGCCAGCACCCCCCAAGGGGAGAAGACCCAGTACTTC. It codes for CASTPQGEKTQYF.

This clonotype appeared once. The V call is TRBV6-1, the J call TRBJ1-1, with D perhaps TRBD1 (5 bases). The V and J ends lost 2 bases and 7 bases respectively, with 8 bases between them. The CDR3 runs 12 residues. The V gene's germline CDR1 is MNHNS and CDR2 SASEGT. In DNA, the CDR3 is TGTGCCAGCAGTGAATTGGGGGATGAAGCTTTCTTT. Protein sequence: CASSELGDEAFF.

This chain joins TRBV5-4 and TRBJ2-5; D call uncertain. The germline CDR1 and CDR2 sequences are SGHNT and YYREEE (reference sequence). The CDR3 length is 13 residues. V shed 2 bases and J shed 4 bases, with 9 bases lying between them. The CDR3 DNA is TGTGCCAGCAGCTTAATAGCAGGAGAGACCCAGTACTTC. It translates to CASSLIAGETQYF.

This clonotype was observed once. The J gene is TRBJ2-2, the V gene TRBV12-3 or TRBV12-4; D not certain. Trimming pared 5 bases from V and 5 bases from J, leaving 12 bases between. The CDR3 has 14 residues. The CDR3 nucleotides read TGTGCCAGCAGTGGTAGCAGTTGGACCGGGGAGCTGTTTTTT. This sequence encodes CASSGSSWTGELFF.

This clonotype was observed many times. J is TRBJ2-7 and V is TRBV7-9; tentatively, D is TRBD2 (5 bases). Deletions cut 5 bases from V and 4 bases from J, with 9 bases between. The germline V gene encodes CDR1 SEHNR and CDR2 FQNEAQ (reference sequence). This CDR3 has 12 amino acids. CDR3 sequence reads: CASSPTGYEQYF. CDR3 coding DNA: TGTGCCAGCAGCCCCACGGGATACGAGCAGTACTTC.

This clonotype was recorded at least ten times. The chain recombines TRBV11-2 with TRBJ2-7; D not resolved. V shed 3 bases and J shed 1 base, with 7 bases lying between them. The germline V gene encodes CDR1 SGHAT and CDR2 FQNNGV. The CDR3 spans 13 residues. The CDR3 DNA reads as TGTGCCAGCAGCTTCCGGCGGTCCTACGAGCAGTACTTC. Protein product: CASSFRRSYEQYF. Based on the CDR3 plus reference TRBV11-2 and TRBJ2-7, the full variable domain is EAGVAQSPRYKIIEKRQSVAFWCNPISGHATLYWYQQILGQGPKLLIQFQNNGVVDDSQLPKDRFSAERLKGVDSTLKIQPAKLEDSAVYLCASSFRRSYEQYFGPGTRLTVT.

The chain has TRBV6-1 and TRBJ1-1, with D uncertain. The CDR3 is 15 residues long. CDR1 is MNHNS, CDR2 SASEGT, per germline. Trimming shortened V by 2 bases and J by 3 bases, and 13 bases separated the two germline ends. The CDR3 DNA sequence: TGTGCCAGCAGTGAATCTCAGGACGGATACACTGAAGCTTTCTTT. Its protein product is CASSESQDGYTEAFF.

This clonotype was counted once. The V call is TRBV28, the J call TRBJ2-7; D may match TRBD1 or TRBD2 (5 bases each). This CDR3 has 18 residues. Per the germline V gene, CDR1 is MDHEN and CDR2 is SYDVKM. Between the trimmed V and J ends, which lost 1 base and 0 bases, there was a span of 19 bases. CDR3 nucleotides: TGTGCCAGCAGTTTATCCCAAACGTGGGACCTGAGCTCCTACGAGCAGTACTTC. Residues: CASSLSQTWDLSSYEQYF. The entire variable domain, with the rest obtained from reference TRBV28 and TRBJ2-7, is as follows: DVKVTQSSRYLVKRTGEKVFLECVQDMDHENMFWYRQDPGLGLRLIYFSYDVKMKEKGDIPEGYSVSREKKERFSLILESASTNQTSMYLCASSLSQTWDLSSYEQYFGPGTRLTVT.

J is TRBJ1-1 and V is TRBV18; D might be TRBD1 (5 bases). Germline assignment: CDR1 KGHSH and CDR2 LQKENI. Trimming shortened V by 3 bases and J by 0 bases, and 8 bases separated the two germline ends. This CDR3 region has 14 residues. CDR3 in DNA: TGTGCCAGCTCACCGAGGACAATGAACACTGAAGCTTTCTTT. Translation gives CASSPRTMNTEAFF.

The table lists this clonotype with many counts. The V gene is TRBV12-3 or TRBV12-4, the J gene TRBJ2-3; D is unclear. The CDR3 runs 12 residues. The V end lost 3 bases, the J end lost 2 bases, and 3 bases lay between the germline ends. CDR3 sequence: CASSLYTDTQYF. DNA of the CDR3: TGTGCCAGCAGTTTGTACACAGATACGCAGTATTTT.

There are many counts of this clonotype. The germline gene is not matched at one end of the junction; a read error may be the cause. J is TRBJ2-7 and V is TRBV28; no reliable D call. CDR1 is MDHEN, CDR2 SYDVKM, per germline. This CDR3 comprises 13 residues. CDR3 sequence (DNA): TGTGCCAGCAGTTTACCTCACTCCTGCGAGCAGTACTTC. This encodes CASSLPHSCEQYF. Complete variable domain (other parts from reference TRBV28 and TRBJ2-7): DVKVTQSSRYLVKRTGEKVFLECVQDMDHENMFWYRQDPGLGLRLIYFSYDVKMKEKGDIPEGYSVSREKKERFSLILESASTNQTSMYLCASSLPHSCEQYFGPGTRLTVT.

In DNA form, the CDR3 reads TGTGCCAGCAGCCAAGTGCCCAGCGGGAGTATCTACGAGCAGTACTTC. Amino acids: CASSQVPSGSIYEQYF. V and J are TRBV14 and TRBJ2-7, with 8 bases aligning to TRBD2. V shed 1 base and J 3 bases; nucleotides not matched to a gene: 8. In germline, CDR1 is SGHDN, CDR2 FVKESK. The CDR3 consists of 16 residues.

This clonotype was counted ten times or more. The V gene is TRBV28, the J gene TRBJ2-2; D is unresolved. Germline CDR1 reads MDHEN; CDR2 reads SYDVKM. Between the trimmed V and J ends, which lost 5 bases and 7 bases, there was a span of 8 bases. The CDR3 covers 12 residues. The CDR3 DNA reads TGTGCCAGCAGTCGCGACGGCGGGGAGCTGTTTTTT. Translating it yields CASSRDGGELFF.

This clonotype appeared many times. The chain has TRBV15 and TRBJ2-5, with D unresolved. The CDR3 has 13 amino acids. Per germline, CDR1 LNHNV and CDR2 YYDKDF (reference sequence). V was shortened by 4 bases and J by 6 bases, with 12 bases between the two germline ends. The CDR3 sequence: CATSKLGKKTQYF. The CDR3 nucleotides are TGTGCCACCAGCAAGCTGGGGAAGAAGACCCAGTACTTC.